This T cell receptor (beta chain) was found in a study of OX40 agonist ivuxolimab in advanced cancers. For context, the study as a whole: Ivuxolimab was an agonistic, fully human IgG2 monoclonal antibody directed against OX40 (CD134), a costimulatory receptor. Patients were allowed to have had prior anti-PD-1, anti-PD-L1 or anti-CTLA-4 therapy, and roughly 40% of the dose-escalation patients had been treated with checkpoint inhibitors. The monotherapy dose-escalation portion (N of about 50 patients) of the phase I ivuxolimab trial is reported in the paper. Of the 50 or so patients in dose escalation, about 19 had hepatocellular carcinoma, about 15 had melanoma, 9 had renal cell carcinoma and 9 had head and neck cancer. Intravenous ivuxolimab was administered to patients every 2 weeks at six dose levels: 0.01, 0.1, 0.3, 1.5, 3 and 10 mg/kg. Partial responses were achieved by three dose-escalation patients, of whom one had hepatocellular carcinoma and two had cutaneous melanoma. The point of sequencing TCRbeta in the periphery was to test whether ivuxolimab changed TCR sequence diversity and drove clonal T-cell expansion. The dose-escalation cohort was roughly 80% male with a mean age of roughly 62 years, ranging from roughly 20 to 80.

The trial excluded patients who had a history of autoimmune disease or who were on systemic immunosuppression. Peripheral blood for TCR sequencing was collected from all dose cohorts at baseline, on cycle 4 day 1, and on cycle 7 day 1. The samples were taken from a phase I, first-in-human, multicenter, open-label dose-escalation trial of ivuxolimab. Adults with locally advanced or metastatic melanoma, renal cell, hepatocellular, or head and neck squamous cell carcinoma were enrolled in the trial. CD4+ and CD8+ T cells were sorted separately from peripheral blood before TCR sequencing. Concerning this clone: What this receptor recognizes is not known. No much larger clone is present one base from it, and per-base qualities are unavailable.

Genomic DNA was extracted from sorted cells for sequencing of the TCRbeta CDR3 region. The immunoSEQ Assay was used to sequence the TCRbeta CDR3 regions. TCRdb mirrors the immuneACCESS table, restricted to in-frame sequences. Some clones are absent from its copies; in checked studies, under half trace to an unresolved V gene, and the reason for the others is unknown. The sample table shows around 66,000 clones, and roughly 92% are seen once. The top ten hold around 20% of the sample. The paper's findings and limits, for the study overall: In the 0.1-3.0 mg/kg groups, partial responders had among the lowest normalized peripheral clonal expansion, particularly in CD8+ T cells. The antigen specificity of the clonally expanded peripheral T cells was not determined. Clonal expansion of both CD4+ and CD8+ blood T cells was observed from baseline to week 6 at doses 0.1 to 3.0 mg/kg. Low levels of normalized T-cell clonal expansion were also seen in some patients who did not respond. After ivuxolimab, CD8+ T cells had more expanded clones than CD4+ T cells on average.

This TCR was recovered from an adult with an advanced solid tumor such as melanoma, head and neck, liver or kidney cancer. Sequencing used CD4+ or CD8+ T cells sorted from blood, obtained in a trial of the OX40 agonist ivuxolimab.

The DNA sequence is given as TGTGCCAGCACCTACTCCATGGCAGGGGGCTTGTGGGAGACCCAGTACTTC. Its translation reads: CASTYSMAGGLWETQYF. This receptor chain uses TRBV5-6 and TRBJ2-5, with 8 bases matching TRBD1. V has 6 bases trimmed and J has 5 bases trimmed; junction bases matching no gene number 18. The CDR3 measures 17 amino acids from cysteine to phenylalanine. Only the CDR3 DNA is retained, 51 bases long and in frame from the first base. The germline V gene supplies CDR1 SGHDT and CDR2 YYEEEE.